The 25 T cell receptor beta chains below all came from one sample that was sequenced in a study of graft-versus-host responses after intestinal transplantation. No antigen has been assigned to these receptors. Produced via immunoSEQ multiplex PCR; TCRdb's table is partial and in-frame only. The table includes tens of thousands of clones, 90% detected once. The material was unstimulated CD8+ T cells sorted from spleen or lymph node cells, obtained before transplant. The receptors originated from a human donor who was the organ donor for an intestinal transplant.

CDR3 in amino acids: CSVEFVEAQGVHEQYV. The CDR3 bases are TGCAGCGTTGAATTTGTTGAAGCACAGGGCGTACACGAGCAGTACGTC. The chain has TRBV29-1 and TRBJ2-7; maybe TRBD1 (6 bases). This CDR3 spans 16 amino acids. CDR1 is SQVTM and CDR2 is ANQGSEA in the germline V gene. V was cut by 2 bases and J by 5 bases, with 22 bases left in between.

The CDR3 loop is CASSYGTTSPPLHF. Written as DNA, the CDR3 is TGTGCCAGCAGTTACGGCACAACCAGTCCACCCCTCCACTTT. The V call is TRBV6-5, the J call TRBJ1-6, with D unresolved. V was cut by 2 bases and J by 11 bases, with 13 bases left in between. The germline gives CDR1 MNHEY, CDR2 SVGAGI. The CDR3 consists of 14 residues.

The chain has TRBV18 and TRBJ2-7; maybe TRBD1 (5 bases). V lost 0 bases to trimming and J lost 5 bases, with 20 bases between them. Germline CDR1 KGHSH, CDR2 LQKENI. The CDR3 is 17 amino acids. The DNA of the CDR3 is TGTGCCAGCTCACCACCGTCCAGACAGCCTCTTACGAACGAGCAGTACGTC. This translates into CASSPPSRQPLTNEQYV.

The chain is built from TRBV5-4 and TRBJ2-1; TRBD2 matches at 7 bases. Germline assignment: CDR1 SGHNT and CDR2 YYREEE (reference sequence). CDR3 length: 13 amino acids. V was clipped by 5 bases and J by 8 bases; unmatched bases: 7. CDR3 loop: CASSWGGIDEQFF. The CDR3 DNA sequence: TGTGCCAGCAGTTGGGGAGGGATCGATGAGCAGTTCTTC.

The chain couples TRBV4-3 to TRBJ1-1, with D maybe TRBD1 (6 bases). Between the trimmed V and J ends, which lost 2 bases and 3 bases, there was a span of 13 bases. The CDR3 sequence is 15 residues long. CDR1 is LGHNA and CDR2 is YSLEER in the germline V gene. In DNA form, the CDR3 reads TGCGCCAGCAGCCAAACACAGGGATATGACACTGAAGCTTTCTTT. Translating it yields CASSQTQGYDTEAFF.

This clone was found once. The V and J genes are TRBV14 and TRBJ1-5, with D perhaps TRBD1 (5 bases). The CDR3 consists of 17 residues. The germline V gene encodes CDR1 SGHDN and CDR2 FVKESK. Trimming left V 4 bases short and J 6 bases short, with 22 bases between. The DNA for the CDR3 is TGTGCCAGCAGCCGCTCTCCCTTCACAGGAAGGCGTCAGCCCCAGCATTTT. It is translated as CASSRSPFTGRRQPQHF.

The rearrangement uses TRBV28 and TRBJ2-3, with 11 nucleotides matching TRBD2. The CDR3 is made up of 15 amino acids. Germline CDR1 reads MDHEN; CDR2 reads SYDVKM. With V trimmed by 3 bases and J by 2 bases, 1 base remained unmatched. The CDR3 DNA reads as TGTGCCAGCAGTTTTAGCGGGGGGGCCACAGATACGCAGTATTTT. This encodes CASSFSGGATDTQYF.

The CDR3 sequence is CASILLREGIDTQYF. For the CDR3, the DNA is TGTGCCAGCATCCTCCTCAGGGAAGGGATAGATACGCAGTATTTT. The chain joins TRBV7-8 to TRBJ2-3, with D possibly being TRBD1 (5 bases). The CDR3 has 15 residues. V lost 7 bases to trimming and J lost 5 bases, with 19 bases between them. Germline CDR1 reads SGHVS; CDR2 reads FQNEAQ.

This sequence joins TRBV2 and TRBJ2-3; D is ambiguous. The V end lost 2 bases, the J end lost 2 bases, and 5 bases lay between the germline ends. Germline values: CDR1 SNHLY, CDR2 FYNNEI. This CDR3 comprises 13 residues. CDR3 loop: CASSESYTDTQYF. CDR3 coding DNA: TGTGCCAGCAGTGAATCCTACACAGATACGCAGTATTTT. The variable domain in full, completed from reference TRBV2 and TRBJ2-3, reads EPEVTQTPSHQVTQMGQEVILRCVPISNHLYFYWYRQILGQKVEFLVSFYNNEISEKSEIFDDQFSVERPDGSNFTLKIRSTKLEDSAMYFCASSESYTDTQYFGPGTRLTVL.

CDR3 DNA sequence: TGTGCCAGCAGCTTATCTCAGTTGGGGGGTCGGGCCGAAATCTACAATGAGCAGTTCTTC. Translation: CASSLSQLGGRAEIYNEQFF. The gene calls are TRBV7-8 and TRBJ2-1; possible D gene TRBD2, 6 bases. The ends were cut back, 2 bases at V and 3 bases at J, with 26 bases in the middle. CDR1 and CDR2 (germline): SGHVS, FQNEAQ. There are 20 residues in the CDR3. The entire variable domain, with the rest obtained from reference TRBV7-8 and TRBJ2-1, is as follows: GAGVSQSPRYKVAKRGQDVALRCDPISGHVSLFWYQQALGQGPEFLTYFQNEAQLDKSGLPSDRFFAERPEGSVSTLKIQRTQQEDSAVYLCASSLSQLGGRAEIYNEQFFGPGTRLTVL.

The chain couples TRBV7-9 to TRBJ1-1; TRBD1 aligns across 7 bases. The CDR3 extends over 15 amino acids. The V and J ends lost 4 bases and 1 base, in that order; junction bases with no gene match: 6. Per germline, CDR1 SEHNR and CDR2 FQNEAQ (reference sequence). DNA for the CDR3: TGTGCCAGCAGCTCCGGAAGGGGGCAGAACACTGAAGCTTTCTTT. This codes for CASSSGRGQNTEAFF. Supplemented by reference TRBV7-9 and TRBJ1-1, the full variable domain reads DTGVSQNPRHKITKRGQNVTFRCDPISEHNRLYWYRQTLGQGPEFLTYFQNEAQLEKSRLLSDRFSAERPKGSFSTLEIQRTEQGDSAMYLCASSSGRGQNTEAFFGQGTRLTVV.

This clone showed up just once. This chain links TRBV27 with TRBJ1-2; D unclear. V lost 2 bases and J lost 7, with 17 bases in between. Germline V gene lookup returns CDR1 MNHEY and CDR2 SMNVEV (reference sequence). The CDR3 has 15 residues. The CDR3: CASSLIEGNIGGYTF. The CDR3, as DNA: TGTGCCAGCAGTTTAATTGAGGGAAACATAGGTGGCTACACCTTC.

The rearrangement uses TRBV6-5 and TRBJ1-2; TRBD1 aligns across 7 bases. This CDR3 has 16 amino acids. The junction had 14 bases not matched to a gene; V was cut back by 4 bases and J by 6 bases. Germline lookup yields CDR1 MNHEY and CDR2 SVGAGI. The CDR3 DNA is TGTGCCAGCAGTTTCGATGTTACTGCAGGGGGGAATGGCTACACCTTC. Translating gives CASSFDVTAGGNGYTF.

This rearrangement joins TRBV27 to TRBJ2-7; 7 bases match TRBD1. This CDR3 is 14 amino acids long. Per germline, CDR1 MNHEY and CDR2 SMNVEV (reference sequence). The V gene end was trimmed by 6 bases and the J gene end by 1 base; junction bases not matched to a gene: 6. The CDR3 loop is CASRGTEISYEQYV. The CDR3 DNA reads TGTGCCAGCAGGGGGACAGAGATTTCCTACGAGCAGTACGTC.

The chain carries TRBV7-6 and TRBJ1-1; a possible D gene is TRBD1 (6 bases). CDR1 and CDR2 (germline): SGHVS, FNYEAQ. V was trimmed by 1 base and J by 4 bases, leaving 13 bases between them. CDR3 length equals 15 residues. CDR3 sequence reads: CASSLVQGPGTEAFF. CDR3 sequence (DNA): TGTGCCAGCAGCTTAGTTCAGGGGCCCGGCACTGAAGCTTTCTTT.

This rearrangement joins TRBV10-3 to TRBJ2-7; D is perhaps TRBD1 (6 bases). Deletions cut 5 bases from V and 0 bases from J, with 8 bases between. The CDR3 totals 13 residues. In germline, CDR1 is ENHRY, CDR2 SYGVKD. CDR3 DNA sequence: TGTGCCATCAGTCCGGGACACTCCTACGAGCAGTACGTC. Its translation: CAISPGHSYEQYV.

The chain recombines TRBV5-4 with TRBJ1-6, with 7 bases lining up with TRBD1. This CDR3 spans 16 amino acids. J gave up 7 bases and V 3 bases, and 10 bases lay outside the gene matches. CDR1 is SGHNT, CDR2 YYREEE, per germline (reference sequence). CDR3 nucleotides: TGTGCCAGCAGCTCCGACAGGGACTCGGACAATTCACCCCTCCACTTT. Protein sequence: CASSSDRDSDNSPLHF.

The J gene is TRBJ2-2, the V gene TRBV19; D remains ambiguous. The V end was cut by 11 bases, the J end by 2 bases, with 6 bases between. This CDR3 is built from 11 residues. CDR1 and CDR2 (germline): LNHDA, SQIVND (reference sequence). The CDR3: CASGNTGELFF. The CDR3 nucleotides read TGTGCCTCGGGTAACACCGGGGAGCTGTTTTTT.

The chain joins TRBV5-8 to TRBJ1-5; 7 bases map to TRBD1. Trimming at V came to 4 bases and at J to 8 bases, leaving 3 bases not matched to a gene. CDR1 is SGHTS, CDR2 YDEGEE, per germline. The CDR3 loop spans 12 amino acids. CDR3 coding DNA: TGTGCCAGCAGCCCCAGGGGGAAGCCCCAGCATTTT. This encodes CASSPRGKPQHF.

The chain uses TRBV20-1 and TRBJ2-1; D is perhaps TRBD1 (5 bases). The CDR3 is 11 amino acids. V lost 1 base, J lost 8 bases, and 6 bases lay in between. CDR1 DFQATT and CDR2 SNEGSKA come from the germline V gene (reference sequence). The CDR3 sequence: CSARGGYEQFF. In nucleotides, the CDR3 is TGCAGTGCTAGAGGGGGCTATGAGCAGTTCTTC.

The genes are TRBV6-5 and TRBJ2-1; no definite D call. Trimming removed 7 bases at V and 4 bases at J, with 5 bases between. Germline loops: CDR1 MNHEY, CDR2 SVGAGI. The CDR3 loop spans 11 amino acids. The CDR3 DNA reads as TGTGCCAGCACCCCATACAATGAGCAGTTCTTC. Translation gives CASTPYNEQFF.

The chain recombines TRBV27 with TRBJ2-1; D is unresolved. The germline V gene encodes CDR1 MNHEY and CDR2 SMNVEV (reference sequence). The CDR3 consists of 13 residues. V was trimmed by 3 bases and J by 5 bases, leaving 8 bases between them. The CDR3 is CASSFWQNNEQFF. The CDR3 nucleotides are TGTGCCAGCAGTTTTTGGCAGAACAATGAGCAGTTCTTC.

This chain joins TRBV10-3 and TRBJ1-5; D is perhaps TRBD1 (6 bases). Trimming pared 6 bases from V and 4 bases from J, leaving 31 bases between. Germline CDR1 reads ENHRY; CDR2 reads SYGVKD. This CDR3 contains 20 residues. CDR3 DNA: TGTGCCATCAGCCCCCGGGGAGAAGGACATGGTAGGGGGGGTAATCAGCCCCAGCATTTT. Protein sequence: CAISPRGEGHGRGGNQPQHF.

V is TRBV2 and J is TRBJ2-7; the D gene is possibly TRBD1 (5 bases). Trimming left V 4 bases short and J 2 bases short, with 12 bases between. Germline loops: CDR1 SNHLY, CDR2 FYNNEI. The CDR3 has 14 amino acids. CDR3 in amino acids: CASSGAGIPYEQYV. DNA of the CDR3: TGTGCCAGCAGTGGGGCAGGGATCCCCTACGAGCAGTACGTC.

The chain is built from TRBV4-1 and TRBJ1-1; a weak D match, TRBD1 (6 bases). The V gene's germline CDR1 is MGHRA and CDR2 YSYEKL. Between the trimmed V and J ends, which lost 3 bases and 1 base, there was a span of 9 bases. This CDR3 contains 14 residues. The CDR3 DNA is TGCGCCAGCAGCCAGCGACAGGAGAACACTGAAGCTTTCTTT. This codes for CASSQRQENTEAFF.